These 2 T cell receptor beta chains were sequenced from one sample in a study of T cells in Graves' hyperthyroidism and ophthalmopathy. The TCR beta CDR3 regions underwent amplification using RNA transcripts as the source. The HTBI set primed first-round TCR CDR3 RT-PCR. MiXCR, applied by TCRdb to the multiplex PCR reads, yields one record per CDR3 protein. The sample shows 550,000 to 600,000 distinct CDR3 sequences, approximately 15% of them seen only once. The sequenced sample was blood. These receptors all stem from a woman in her late teens or twenties with Graves' ophthalmopathy.

This clonotype was recorded many times. The rearrangement links TRBV11-3 to TRBJ2-5, with a possible D match to TRBD1 (5 bases). V gave up 4 bases and J gave up 2 bases, with 8 bases separating them. Germline assignment: CDR1 SGHNT and CDR2 YENEEA. This CDR3 spans 13 amino acids. The CDR3 here is CASSYDSQETQYF. DNA of the CDR3: TGTGCCAGCAGCTACGACAGTCAAGAGACCCAGTACTTC.

This clonotype was recorded many times. The chain has TRBV7-9 and TRBJ2-2, with unresolved D. CDR1 is SEHNR, CDR2 FQNEAQ, per germline (reference sequence). Trimming cost V 5 bases and J 4 bases, with 8 bases left between them. CDR3 length: 13 residues. CDR3: CASSKSGTGELFF. The DNA for the CDR3 is TGTGCCAGCAGCAAATCCGGCACCGGGGAGCTGTTTTTT.